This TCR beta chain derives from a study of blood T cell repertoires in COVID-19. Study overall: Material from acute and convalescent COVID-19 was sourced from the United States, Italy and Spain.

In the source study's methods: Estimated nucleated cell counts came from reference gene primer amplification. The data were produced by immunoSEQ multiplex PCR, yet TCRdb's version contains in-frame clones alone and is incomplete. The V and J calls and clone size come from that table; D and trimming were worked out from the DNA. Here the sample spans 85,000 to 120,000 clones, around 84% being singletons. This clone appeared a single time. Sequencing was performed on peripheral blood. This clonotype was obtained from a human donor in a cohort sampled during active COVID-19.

The CDR3 nucleotides read TGTGCCAGCAGGACTAGCGGGGGGGGCGGAACCTACGAGCAGTACTTC. Its protein product is CASRTSGGGGTYEQYF. V and J are TRBV5-4 and TRBJ2-7, with 14 bases that match TRBD2. Losses at the gene ends were 5 bases for V and 2 bases for J; bases not matched to a gene: 6. The CDR3 is 16 amino acids. Germline CDR1 reads SGHNT; CDR2 reads YYREEE (reference sequence).